This T cell receptor beta chain came from a study of control samples from healthy donors and cancer patients. Assay: immunoSEQ multiplex PCR; the TCRdb copy retains only in-frame clones and omits some. This sample has some 150,000 clones, with 85% to 95% found just once. The CDR3 has 15 residues. With 0 bases clipped from V and 9 bases from J, the junction kept 6 bases outside the gene matches. Germline CDR1 PRHDT, CDR2 FYEKMQ (reference sequence). The V call is TRBV13, the J call TRBJ2-1; 9 nucleotides line up with TRBD2. The sample taken for sequencing was blood. The clonotype comes from a man between 40 and 49 years old in good health. The CDR3, as DNA: TGTGCCAGCAGCTTAGGCCCTAGCGGGATTTTTGAGCAGTTCTTC. Its translation is CASSLGPSGIFEQFF.